Each of the 8 T cell receptor beta chains below was sequenced from the same sample in a study of blood T cell repertoires in COVID-19. TCRdb's copy holds only in-frame clones and misses some; the assay was immunoSEQ multiplex PCR. The table has roughly 200,000 clones, around 76% seen once. Sequenced material: peripheral blood. Receptor source: a woman aged 60 to 75 with COVID-19, enrolled during active disease.

This sequence joins TRBV2 and TRBJ1-2; TRBD1 is a possible D gene (5 bases). The CDR3 has 16 residues. In germline, CDR1 is SNHLY, CDR2 FYNNEI. The V end lost 3 bases, the J end lost 0 bases, and 14 bases lay between the germline ends. The CDR3 coding sequence is TGTGCCAGCAGTGAGACGAGACAGAAATCTAACTATGGCTACACCTTC. As protein: CASSETRQKSNYGYTF.

This clone turned up a few times. The V gene is TRBV18, the J gene TRBJ1-3; no clear D. The CDR3 loop spans 15 amino acids. The ends were cut back, 0 bases at V and 0 bases at J, with 6 bases in the middle. Germline values: CDR1 KGHSH, CDR2 LQKENI. The chain's CDR3 is CASSPPSPSGNTIYF. For the CDR3, the DNA is TGTGCCAGCTCACCACCAAGCCCCTCTGGAAACACCATATATTTT.

The V and J genes are TRBV30 and TRBJ2-1, with TRBD2 identical over 10 bases. Per the germline V gene, CDR1 is GTSNPN and CDR2 is SVGIG (reference sequence). The junction had 11 bases not matched to a gene; V was cut back by 0 bases and J by 15 bases. This CDR3 contains 14 residues. The chain's CDR3 is CAWSVGLAGEDWFF. CDR3 sequence (DNA): TGTGCCTGGAGTGTGGGGCTAGCGGGAGAAGATTGGTTCTTC.

V gene TRBV12-3 or TRBV12-4 combines with J gene TRBJ2-3; no definite D call. The CDR3 runs to 12 residues. The germline V and J ends were trimmed by 6 bases and 6 bases, with 10 bases remaining between them. In DNA form, the CDR3 reads TGTGCCAGCAGGGAGAACCTTGATACGCAGTATTTT. Translation: CASRENLDTQYF.

This clone was seen repeatedly, ten times or more. The chain carries TRBV3-1 (or the pseudogene TRBV3-2) and TRBJ2-2, with D unclear. V lost 0 bases and J 7 bases, leaving 6 bases between the germline ends. This CDR3 has 13 residues. Germline assignment: CDR1 LGHDT and CDR2 YNNKEL (reference sequence). The CDR3 loop reads CASSQDQIGELFF. The CDR3 region has the DNA TGTGCCAGCAGCCAAGATCAGATCGGGGAGCTGTTTTTT.

V usage is TRBV14 and J usage is TRBJ2-3; a possible D gene is TRBD2 (5 bases). V was shortened by 1 base and J by 2 bases, with 13 bases between the two germline ends. Germline-derived CDR1 and CDR2 are SGHDN and FVKESK. The CDR3 has 16 residues. The CDR3, as DNA: TGTGCCAGCAGCCAAGGAATCTCGGGGTACACAGATACGCAGTATTTT. This translates into CASSQGISGYTDTQYF.

This clone was counted a few times. The V gene is TRBV23-1, the J gene TRBJ1-5; TRBD1 is a possible D gene (5 bases). Being an ORF, TRBV23-1 has a function that is uncertain. Trimming left V 4 bases short and J 0 bases short, with 13 bases between. The CDR3 contains 16 residues. CDR3 sequence (DNA): TGCGCCAGCAGTCTGGGCGACAGTTATAGCAATCAGCCCCAGCATTTT. Protein product: CASSLGDSYSNQPQHF.

This clone was recorded a few times. The rearrangement joins TRBV11-2 to TRBJ2-1; a possible D gene is TRBD2 (5 bases). CDR3 length equals 15 residues. V was cut by 5 bases and J by 4 bases, with 15 bases left in between. Germline CDR1 is SGHAT and CDR2 is FQNNGV. For the CDR3, the DNA is TGTGCCAGCAGCCAAACCAGCGGCCCTTACAATGAGCAGTTCTTC. Translating gives CASSQTSGPYNEQFF.